These 32 T cell receptor beta chains share one sample of origin, sequenced in a study of CD8+ T cells in alopecia areata. Treatment: oral pan-JAK inhibitor, 5-10 mg twice daily. RNA extraction and reverse transcription yielded cDNA as sequencing template. The method was immunoSEQ multiplex PCR; TCRdb's version includes in-frame clones alone and lacks a portion of them. The repertoire holds fewer than 250,000 clones, roughly 60% seen once, with around 0.92% in the top ten. The sequencing here drew on CD4+ T cells sorted from blood, taken at week 24, from a patient treated with tofacitinib. These receptors all stem from a human donor with alopecia areata.

The chain couples TRBV2 to TRBJ2-7; D not resolved. V dropped 10 bases and J dropped 6 bases, with 13 bases sitting between them. Germline V gene sequence: CDR1 SNHLY, CDR2 FYNNEI. The CDR3 consists of 11 residues. CDR3 in DNA: TGTGCCACCAGAAAAAATTCCGAGCAGTACTTC. Protein product: CATRKNSEQYF.

The V gene is TRBV29-1, the J gene TRBJ2-7; perhaps D is TRBD1 or TRBD2 (5 bases each). The CDR3 length is 14 residues. Germline CDR1 reads SQVTM; CDR2 reads ANQGSEA. V gave up 5 bases and J gave up 7 bases, with 21 bases separating them. The CDR3 DNA reads as TGCAGCGTTACTACCGGGACCGTCGGGTCTGAGCAGTACTTC. It translates to CSVTTGTVGSEQYF.

V usage is TRBV6-4 and J usage is TRBJ2-1; possible D gene TRBD2, 7 bases. Germline assignment: CDR1 MRHNA and CDR2 SNTAGT. V was trimmed by 2 bases and J by 0 bases, leaving 11 bases between them. This CDR3 is 16 amino acids long. The CDR3 protein is CASSDRGASSYNEQFF. The DNA of the CDR3 is TGTGCCAGCAGTGACCGGGGGGCCAGCTCCTACAATGAGCAGTTCTTC.

The rearrangement links TRBV19 to TRBJ1-1; no clear D. CDR1 and CDR2 from the germline V gene are LNHDA and SQIVND (reference sequence). The CDR3 extends over 14 amino acids. The V end lost 8 bases, the J end lost 0 bases, and 13 bases lay between the germline ends. The DNA for the CDR3 is TGTGCCAGTGCGTTCCTACAGATGAACACTGAAGCTTTCTTT. Translating gives CASAFLQMNTEAFF. Variable domain in full (rest from reference TRBV19 and TRBJ1-1): DGGITQSPKYLFRKEGQNVTLSCEQNLNHDAMYWYRQDPGQGLRLIYYSQIVNDFQKGDIAEGYSVSREKKESFPLTVTSAQKNPTAFYLCASAFLQMNTEAFFGQGTRLTVV.

This chain connects TRBV6-7 to TRBJ1-2; 7 positions match TRBD1. TRBV6-7 is noted as an ORF with a role that remains uncertain. The CDR3 totals 14 residues. The CDR3, as DNA: TGTGCGAGCGGAGGGCACAGGGGAGGCTATGGCTACACCTTC. Translation gives CASGGHRGGYGYTF.

This rearrangement joins TRBV11-2 to TRBJ2-5, with D perhaps matching TRBD1 (5 bases). The CDR3 contains 10 residues. V was cut by 8 bases and J by 7 bases, with 8 bases left in between. CDR1 and CDR2 (germline): SGHAT, FQNNGV. The CDR3 spells CASAQGTQYF. The CDR3 DNA reads as TGTGCCAGCGCCCAGGGGACCCAGTACTTC.

This clone appeared a few times. V gene TRBV9 combines with J gene TRBJ1-3; 11 bases are shared with TRBD1. V lost 2 bases, J lost 4 bases, and 2 bases stayed unmatched. The CDR3 runs to 15 residues. CDR1 and CDR2 (germline): SGDLS, YYNGEE. CDR3 bases: TGTGCCAGCAGCGTGGGACAGGGGGTAGGAAACACCATATATTTT. It translates to CASSVGQGVGNTIYF.

The chain uses TRBV29-1 and TRBJ1-1, with 7 positions matching TRBD1. After removal of 6 bases from V and 6 bases from J, the junction contained 13 bases not matched to a gene. The CDR3 totals 14 residues. Per germline, CDR1 SQVTM and CDR2 ANQGSEA. The DNA of the CDR3 is TGCAGCGTGGTCTTAGGGGGCACGGTACCTGAAGCTTTCTTT. It encodes CSVVLGGTVPEAFF.

The rearrangement links TRBV11-1 to TRBJ1-1, with D perhaps TRBD1 (6 bases). The CDR3 sequence is 18 residues long. Germline V gene data show CDR1 as SGHAT and CDR2 as FQDESV (reference sequence). V was clipped by 4 bases and J by 1 base, with 22 bases between them. The CDR3 region has the DNA TGTGCCAGCAGCTCCCCCGGTTGCACCTCCAGGGGGAACACTGAAGCTTTCTTT. Translating gives CASSSPGCTSRGNTEAFF.

This clone was found a few times. This chain connects TRBV29-1 to TRBJ2-1; TRBD2 matches 7 bases. The germline V gene has CDR1 SQVTM and CDR2 ANQGSEA. With V trimmed by 6 bases and J by 4 bases, 12 bases remained unmatched. The CDR3 runs 15 residues. The CDR3 nucleotides read TGCAGCGTCCGGCCCGTGGGGGGGAATTACAATGAGCAGTTCTTC. This gives the protein CSVRPVGGNYNEQFF.

The chain recombines TRBV15 with TRBJ2-2; 8 bases align to TRBD1. The CDR3 spans 15 residues. V lost 4 bases to trimming and J lost 5 bases; unmatched junction nucleotides: 6. From germline, CDR1 is LNHNV and CDR2 YYDKDF (reference sequence). The CDR3 reads CATSKDRVWTGELFF. The CDR3 nucleotides are TGTGCCACCAGCAAGGACAGGGTTTGGACCGGGGAGCTGTTTTTT.

The chain links TRBV6-5 to TRBJ1-6; D ambiguous. Germline-derived CDR1 and CDR2 are MNHEY and SVGAGI. Trimming pared 10 bases from V and 7 bases from J, leaving 8 bases between. This CDR3 has 11 residues. Written as DNA, the CDR3 is TGTGCCACCGGTGTAAATTCACCCCTCCACTTT. It encodes CATGVNSPLHF.

This clone was seen just once. V and J are TRBV30 and TRBJ1-5; D is perhaps TRBD1 (5 bases). The CDR3 extends over 12 amino acids. Germline loops: CDR1 GTSNPN, CDR2 SVGIG (reference sequence). CDR3: CAFRQSNQPQHF. The CDR3 coding sequence is TGTGCTTTCCGACAGAGCAATCAGCCCCAGCATTTT. Variable domain in full (rest from reference TRBV30 and TRBJ1-5): SQTIHQWPATLVQPVGSPLSLECTVEGTSNPNLYWYRQAAGRGLQLLFYSVGIGQISSEVPQNLSASRPQDRQFILSSKKLLLSDSGFYLCAFRQSNQPQHFGDGTRLSIL.

The rearrangement joins TRBV5-6 to TRBJ1-1, with unresolved D. CDR1 is SGHDT and CDR2 is YYEEEE in the germline V gene. V lost 6 bases to trimming and J lost 4 bases, with 10 bases between them. This CDR3 has 12 amino acids. The DNA for the CDR3 is TGTGCCAGCACCCTCTCAGGCACTGAAGCTTTCTTT. Translated: CASTLSGTEAFF.

The chain links TRBV30 to TRBJ1-4; no reliable D call. V was trimmed by 0 bases and J by 5 bases, leaving 13 bases between them. The CDR3 sequence is 15 residues long. From germline, CDR1 is GTSNPN and CDR2 SVGIG (reference sequence). The CDR3 is CAWSVPGLLNEKLFF. CDR3 bases: TGTGCCTGGAGTGTCCCCGGACTGCTAAATGAAAAACTGTTTTTT.

This chain connects TRBV29-1 to TRBJ1-1, with a possible D match to TRBD1 (6 bases). The CDR3 sequence is 16 residues long. V was pared by 0 bases and J by 0 bases, with 14 bases between. Germline V gives CDR1 SQVTM, CDR2 ANQGSEA. The CDR3 loop reads CSVEDIQGLMNTEAFF. The CDR3 region has the DNA TGCAGCGTTGAAGATATACAGGGCCTCATGAACACTGAAGCTTTCTTT. The whole variable domain, remainder taken from reference TRBV29-1 and TRBJ1-1, is SAVISQKPSRDICQRGTSLTIQCQVDSQVTMMFWYRQQPGQSLTLIATANQGSEATYESGFVIDKFPISRPNLTFSTLTVSNMSPEDSSIYLCSVEDIQGLMNTEAFFGQGTRLTVV.

This chain connects TRBV29-1 to TRBJ1-1, with D unresolved. Germline V lookup: CDR1 SQVTM, CDR2 ANQGSEA. Trimming cost V 0 bases and J 1 base, with 15 bases left between them. The CDR3 is 16 amino acids. The CDR3, as DNA: TGCAGCGTTGAAGACCCGTACGGGTCGGGGAACACTGAAGCTTTCTTT. It translates to CSVEDPYGSGNTEAFF.

V gene TRBV30 combines with J gene TRBJ1-2, with unresolved D. Trimming took off 0 bases at V and 4 bases at J, with 12 bases between the two ends. Germline-derived CDR1 and CDR2 are GTSNPN and SVGIG (reference sequence). CDR3 length: 14 residues. The CDR3 DNA reads as TGTGCCTGGAGTGTGGATTTGGTCCGCTATGGCTACACCTTC. Amino acids: CAWSVDLVRYGYTF.

This clone has more than one count but fewer than ten. The V gene is TRBV23-1, the J gene TRBJ1-5; D not certain. TRBV23-1 is an ORF for which the function is uncertain. The CDR3 sequence is 15 residues long. V was trimmed by 0 bases and J by 0 bases, leaving 6 bases between them. CDR3 sequence: CASSQSTVSNQPQHF. The CDR3 nucleotides are TGCGCCAGCAGTCAATCGACGGTTAGCAATCAGCCCCAGCATTTT.

This rearrangement joins TRBV7-7 to TRBJ2-5; tentatively, D is TRBD2 (6 bases). The CDR3 contains 15 residues. Trimming took 5 bases from V and 2 from J, leaving 15 bases between them. Germline CDR1 reads SSHAT; CDR2 reads FNYEAQ (reference sequence). CDR3 DNA: TGTGCCAGCAGCGGAAGCGGGTCGACTCAAGAGACCCAGTACTTC. Residues: CASSGSGSTQETQYF.

Regarding this clone: The sample holds other DNA sequences that translate to the same CDR3. The V and J genes are TRBV29-1 and TRBJ1-4; TRBD1 agrees at 8 bases. Trimming cost V 6 bases and J 5 bases; bases outside gene matches: 5. Germline assignment: CDR1 SQVTM and CDR2 ANQGSEA. The CDR3 spans 13 residues. The CDR3 is CSVRDRRNEKLFF. The CDR3 DNA reads as TGCAGCGTGCGGGACAGGAGAAATGAAAAACTGTTTTTT.

The chain has TRBV29-1 and TRBJ1-2; 7 bases map to TRBD1. This CDR3 spans 13 amino acids. CDR1 and CDR2 from the germline V gene are SQVTM and ANQGSEA. Unmatched junction bases numbered 5, after V lost 2 bases and J lost 5 bases. CDR3 residues: CSVEPRDRYGYTF. The DNA of the CDR3 is TGCAGCGTTGAACCCCGGGACAGATATGGCTACACCTTC.

This rearrangement joins TRBV29-1 to TRBJ2-1; 12 nucleotides line up with TRBD2. Per the germline V gene, CDR1 is SQVTM and CDR2 is ANQGSEA. V dropped 7 bases and J dropped 5; count of bases not matched to a gene: 0. The CDR3 contains 12 residues. CDR3 nucleotide sequence: TGCAGCGGGACTAGCGGGGACAATGAGCAGTTCTTC. Its translation: CSGTSGDNEQFF.

The J gene is TRBJ1-2, the V gene TRBV6-5; possible D gene TRBD1, 5 bases. The CDR3 is 13 amino acids. Germline V CDR1 and CDR2: MNHEY, SVGAGI. The V end lost 2 bases, the J end lost 6 bases, and 10 bases lay between the germline ends. The CDR3 sequence is CASSYAWGDGYTF. The DNA of the CDR3 is TGTGCCAGCAGTTACGCATGGGGGGATGGCTACACCTTC.

The chain has TRBV5-6 and TRBJ1-6; possible D gene TRBD1, 5 bases. Deletions cut 2 bases from V and 13 bases from J, with 22 bases between. The germline V gene encodes CDR1 SGHDT and CDR2 YYEEEE. The CDR3 runs 16 residues. CDR3 loop: CASSFEGGGQASPLHF. CDR3 sequence (DNA): TGTGCCAGCAGCTTCGAGGGTGGGGGTCAAGCGTCGCCCCTCCACTTT.

The CDR3 nucleotides are TGTGCCAGCAGCTTAAGGGCTCGGGACAGTCAAGAGACCCAGTACTTC. Translating gives CASSLRARDSQETQYF. The V gene is TRBV7-7, the J gene TRBJ2-5; 7 nucleotides line up with TRBD1. V lost 2 bases to trimming and J lost 2 bases; unmatched junction nucleotides: 8. Germline V gene sequence: CDR1 SSHAT, CDR2 FNYEAQ (reference sequence). The length of the CDR3 is 16 residues.

There are a few counts of this clone. This chain connects TRBV10-3 to TRBJ2-1, with D unresolved. The CDR3 consists of 12 residues. Trimming shortened V by 11 bases and J by 5 bases, and 13 bases separated the two germline ends. Germline CDR1 and CDR2: ENHRY and SYGVKD. The CDR3 loop reads CASGPENNEQFF. DNA for the CDR3: TGTGCCTCAGGACCGGAGAACAATGAGCAGTTCTTC.

The chain has TRBV10-3 and TRBJ1-2; tentatively, D is TRBD1 (5 bases). The CDR3 contains 13 residues. Trimming cost V 2 bases and J 8 bases, with 12 bases left between them. Per the germline V gene, CDR1 is ENHRY and CDR2 is SYGVKD. The CDR3 reads CAISEDRGSGYTF. CDR3 DNA: TGTGCCATCAGTGAGGATAGGGGATCCGGCTACACCTTC.

This clone was seen repeatedly, ten times or more. V usage is TRBV10-3 and J usage is TRBJ1-5; D is uncertain. V dropped 3 bases and J dropped 8 bases, with 11 bases sitting between them. This CDR3 comprises 13 residues. Germline V gene lookup returns CDR1 ENHRY and CDR2 SYGVKD. DNA for the CDR3: TGTGCCATCAGTGACTCCCCGCCCGAGCCCCAGCATTTT. Translated: CAISDSPPEPQHF.

CDR3 amino acids: CASSTGTGAETQYF. The CDR3, as DNA: TGCGCCAGCAGCACGGGGACAGGGGCGGAGACCCAGTACTTC. The chain employs TRBV5-1 and TRBJ2-5; 10 bases match TRBD1. Germline V CDR1 and CDR2: SGHRS, YFSETQ. This CDR3 region has 14 residues. J lost 5 bases, V lost 4 bases, and 5 bases had no gene match.

Details on this clone: The same CDR3 also results from other DNA sequences found in this sample. The chain recombines TRBV5-1 with TRBJ2-3, with D tentatively TRBD2 (6 bases). This CDR3 has 17 residues. Germline CDR1 reads SGHRS; CDR2 reads YFSETQ. V lost 3 bases, J lost 2 bases, and 19 bases lay in between. CDR3 sequence: CASSSHRDSTFTDTQYF. CDR3 bases: TGCGCCAGCAGCTCGCACCGGGACTCAACCTTCACAGATACGCAGTATTTT.

V usage is TRBV20-1 and J usage is TRBJ2-3; D is unclear. The CDR3 has 9 residues. Germline CDR1 is DFQATT and CDR2 is SNEGSKA (reference sequence). Written as DNA, the CDR3 is TGCCGTTCTGGGTCTACGCAGTATTTT. It specifies CRSGSTQYF.